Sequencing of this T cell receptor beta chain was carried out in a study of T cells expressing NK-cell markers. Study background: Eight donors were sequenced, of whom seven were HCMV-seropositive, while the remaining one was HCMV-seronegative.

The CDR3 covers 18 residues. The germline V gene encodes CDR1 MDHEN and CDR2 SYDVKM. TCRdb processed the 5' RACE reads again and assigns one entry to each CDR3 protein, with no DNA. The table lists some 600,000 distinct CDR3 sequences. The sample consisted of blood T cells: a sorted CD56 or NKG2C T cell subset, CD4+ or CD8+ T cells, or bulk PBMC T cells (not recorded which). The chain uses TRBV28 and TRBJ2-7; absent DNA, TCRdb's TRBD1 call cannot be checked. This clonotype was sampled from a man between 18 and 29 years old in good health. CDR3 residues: CASCERDRGLSSSYEQYF.